Sequencing of this TCR beta chain was carried out in a study of CD8+ T cells in alopecia areata. Study as a whole: A regimen of oral tofacitinib, 5 to 10 mg twice daily, was given to treated patients.

This CDR3 region has 14 residues. Per germline, CDR1 LNHNV and CDR2 YYDKDF (reference sequence). Trimming took 1 base from V and 4 from J; bases not matched to a gene: 3. The treatment here: oral pan-JAK inhibitor, 5-10 mg twice daily. CD4+ and CD8+ T cells were sorted from PBMCs. Once RNA had been extracted, it was reverse transcribed into cDNA to act as the sequencing template. Libraries were prepared by immunoSEQ multiplex PCR; TCRdb keeps only in-frame clonotypes and omits some of them. The sample yields 200,000 or so clones, approximately 38% seen once. Whole-study results and caveats: Normal scalp showed lower clonality than lesional scalp, especially alopecia totalis/universalis. Normal skin's resident alphabeta T cells are sequenced alongside lesional scalp T cells.

In its sample, this clone was seen a few times. What it recognizes is unknown. The sample here was CD4+ T cells sorted from blood, taken at roughly week 30, from a patient treated with tofacitinib. This sequence joins TRBV15 and TRBJ1-1, with 7 nucleotides matching TRBD1. This clonotype was sampled from a human donor with alopecia areata. DNA for the CDR3: TGTGCCACCAGCAGAGGACAGGGTTCCACTGAAGCTTTCTTT. It codes for CATSRGQGSTEAFF.